A selection of T cell receptor beta chains follows, all from one sample in a study of OX40 agonist ivuxolimab in advanced cancers. The repertoire was sequenced with immunoSEQ multiplex PCR; TCRdb's copy has only in-frame clones and lacks some. Of some 140,000 clones in the sample, approximately 90% are singletons; the top ten hold 0.95% to 1.4%. The sample in question was CD4+ or CD8+ T cells sorted from blood, obtained in a trial of the OX40 agonist ivuxolimab. These receptor sequences come from an adult with an advanced solid tumor such as melanoma, head and neck, liver or kidney cancer. CDR3s include the opening cysteine and the closing phenylalanine or tryptophan. A D gene is named only where the DNA matches it firmly. Clone size is shown for a subset of rows, as once, few, many or a class of expanded clone.

once TRBD2 TRBJ2-1 TRBV7-6 TGTGCCAGCAGCCCCAGTGTAGCGGGAGGGCAGAATGAGCAGTTCTTC CASSPSVAGGQNEQFF
- - TRBJ1-5 TRBV6-5 TGTGCCAGCAGTTCCCTCCAGGGGAGAGAGCCCCAGCATTTT CASSSLQGREPQHF
- TRBD2 TRBJ2-7 TRBV7-3 TGTGCCAGCAGCTTTAATAGAGGTCCGGGACTAGCGAATTACGAGCAGTACTTC CASSFNRGPGLANYEQYF
- TRBD1 TRBJ2-7 TRBV5-1 TGCGCCAGCAGCTCCCGGGACAGGGGGACCTACGAGCAGTACTTC CASSSRDRGTYEQYF
- - TRBJ1-2 TRBV6-5 TGTGCCAGCAGCCCCCAGGGTGGTCTAGTTGGCTACACCTTC CASSPQGGLVGYTF
- - TRBJ2-6 TRBV10-3 TGTGCCATCAGTGATCATGGGATAAGCTCTGGGGCCAACGTCCTGACTTTC CAISDHGISSGANVLTF
- TRBD2 TRBJ2-7 TRBV5-8 TGTGCCAGCAGCCCGGGACTAGCGGGACCCCAGTACTTC CASSPGLAGPQYF
- - TRBJ2-5 TRBV7-3 TGTGCCAGCAGCTTAGGGAGTAGGGGCGAGACCCAGTACTTC CASSLGSRGETQYF
- - TRBJ1-5 TRBV23-1 TGCGCCAGCACCTTGAGGGGAAGTAGGGGCAATCAGCCCCAGCATTTT CASTLRGSRGNQPQHF
- TRBD2 TRBJ2-1 TRBV5-1 TGCGCCAGCAGCTTGAACCCTCCGACTAGCGGGAGGAATGAGCAGTTCTTC CASSLNPPTSGRNEQFF
once - TRBJ2-3 TRBV2 TGTGCCAGCGGATTTTCGGATACGCAGTATTTT CASGFSDTQYF